The 27 T cell receptor beta chains in this list originate from one sample, sequenced in a study of OX40 agonist ivuxolimab in advanced cancers. Library preparation employed the immunoSEQ multiplex PCR assay. As stored in TCRdb, this immuneACCESS dataset retains in-frame rearrangements with V and J assigned. A fraction of the clones does not appear; measured against another copy, unresolved V genes explain less than half of the discrepancy, and the remainder lacks a known reason. The sample contains about 80,000 clones, less than 90% of them found a single time. Roughly 13% of the sample is taken by the ten largest. This material consisted of CD4+ or CD8+ T cells sorted from blood, taken in a trial of the OX40 agonist ivuxolimab. The receptors were sampled from an adult with an advanced solid tumor such as melanoma, head and neck, liver or kidney cancer.

This rearrangement joins TRBV7-9 to TRBJ2-1; a possible D gene is TRBD1 (6 bases). The CDR3 sequence is 19 residues long. CDR1 SEHNR and CDR2 FQNEAQ come from the germline V gene (reference sequence). Trimming removed 5 bases from V and 6 bases from J, with 29 bases in between. CDR3 DNA: TGTGCCAGCAGCGAGGGACAATTCAGCGGCCCCCGCGCGGGCAATGAGCAGTTCTTC. Translated, it gives CASSEGQFSGPRAGNEQFF.

The rearrangement uses TRBV5-1 and TRBJ1-2, with TRBD1 matching 8 bases. This CDR3 spans 13 amino acids. The germline gives CDR1 SGHRS, CDR2 YFSETQ. The V and J ends lost 5 bases and 7 bases, in that order; junction bases with no gene match: 7. The CDR3 region is CASRTGTGTGYTF. Written as DNA, the CDR3 is TGCGCCAGCAGGACCGGGACAGGTACTGGCTACACCTTC.

This clone appeared once. The chain recombines TRBV5-5 with TRBJ2-7; no firm D call. V lost 0 bases to trimming and J lost 5 bases, with 6 bases between them. The length of the CDR3 is 12 residues. CDR1 and CDR2 (germline): SGHKS, YYEKEE (reference sequence). CDR3 protein: CASSLAWDEQYF. DNA for the CDR3: TGTGCCAGCAGCTTGGCCTGGGACGAGCAGTACTTC. Using reference TRBV5-5 and TRBJ2-7 for the parts outside the CDR3, the full variable domain is DAGVTQSPTHLIKTRGQQVTLRCSPISGHKSVSWYQQVLGQGPQFIFQYYEKEERGRGNFPDRFSARQFPNYSSELNVNALLLGDSALYLCASSLAWDEQYFGPGTRLTVT.

This sequence joins TRBV15 and TRBJ2-7; D is perhaps TRBD2 (5 bases). This CDR3 is built from 14 residues. V lost 1 base and J 3 bases, leaving 10 bases between the germline ends. CDR1 LNHNV and CDR2 YYDKDF come from the germline V gene (reference sequence). CDR3 protein: CATSRGGLIYEQYF. CDR3 nucleotide sequence: TGTGCCACCAGCAGAGGAGGGCTGATCTACGAGCAGTACTTC. Variable domain in full (rest from reference TRBV15 and TRBJ2-7): DAMVIQNPRYQVTQFGKPVTLSCSQTLNHNVMYWYQQKSSQAPKLLFHYYDKDFNNEADTPDNFQSRRPNTSFCFLDIRSPGLGDTAMYLCATSRGGLIYEQYFGPGTRLTVT.

The chain uses TRBV4-1 and TRBJ2-1; 10 positions match TRBD2. J was trimmed by 4 bases and V by 6 bases; bases with no gene match: 6. Germline CDR1 and CDR2: MGHRA and YSYEKL. The CDR3 length is 15 residues. CDR3 in amino acids: CASRESSGGYNEQFF. In nucleotides, the CDR3 is TGCGCCAGCAGGGAGTCTAGCGGGGGTTACAATGAGCAGTTCTTC.

The V and J genes are TRBV6-1 and TRBJ2-2; 7 nucleotides line up with TRBD2. The trim removed 5 bases at V and 1 base at J, leaving 10 bases unmatched. The CDR3 sequence is 17 residues long. Germline V gene sequence: CDR1 MNHNS, CDR2 SASEGT. The CDR3 sequence: CASSQGWAGVNTGELFF. The CDR3 bases are TGTGCCAGCAGTCAAGGTTGGGCGGGAGTGAACACCGGGGAGCTGTTTTTT.

The chain employs TRBV7-9 and TRBJ1-1, with 11 bases aligning to TRBD1. The CDR3 extends over 13 amino acids. Germline values: CDR1 SEHNR, CDR2 FQNEAQ (reference sequence). V was clipped by 6 bases and J by 5 bases; unmatched bases: 2. CDR3 bases: TGTGCCAGCAGGGGGACAGGGGGTACTGAAGCTTTCTTT. Residues: CASRGTGGTEAFF.

The chain uses TRBV18 and TRBJ1-2; D might be TRBD1 (5 bases). The CDR3 extends over 14 amino acids. Germline CDR1 and CDR2: KGHSH and LQKENI. V lost 3 bases, J lost 1 base, and 9 bases lay in between. The CDR3 loop is CASSPGVHNYGYTF. The CDR3 DNA sequence: TGTGCCAGCTCACCGGGGGTCCATAACTATGGCTACACCTTC.

This sequence joins TRBV15 and TRBJ2-7; TRBD2 matches at 7 bases. From germline, CDR1 is LNHNV and CDR2 YYDKDF (reference sequence). This CDR3 spans 13 amino acids. The V segment lost 8 bases and the J segment 6 bases; nucleotides outside the gene matches: 10. CDR3 protein: CATGASGTVEQYF. CDR3 sequence (DNA): TGTGCCACCGGTGCGAGCGGGACTGTCGAGCAGTACTTC.

The chain links TRBV25-1 to TRBJ1-1; 7 bases are a match to TRBD1. The CDR3 loop spans 11 amino acids. J was trimmed by 9 bases and V by 8 bases; bases with no gene match: 6. Per the germline V gene, CDR1 is MGHDK and CDR2 is SYGVNS. The CDR3: CASQTGLKAFF. The CDR3 DNA reads TGTGCCAGCCAGACAGGGTTGAAAGCTTTCTTT.

This clone has a handful of counts. This chain joins TRBV19 and TRBJ2-1; the D call may be TRBD1 or TRBD2 (5 bases each). From germline, CDR1 is LNHDA and CDR2 SQIVND (reference sequence). This CDR3 has 15 amino acids. V lost 3 bases and J lost 2, with 11 bases in between. Here the CDR3 reads CASSMGESPYNEQFF. DNA for the CDR3: TGTGCCAGTAGTATGGGGGAGTCCCCCTACAATGAGCAGTTCTTC. Combining the CDR3 with reference TRBV19 and TRBJ2-1 gives the whole variable domain DGGITQSPKYLFRKEGQNVTLSCEQNLNHDAMYWYRQDPGQGLRLIYYSQIVNDFQKGDIAEGYSVSREKKESFPLTVTSAQKNPTAFYLCASSMGESPYNEQFFGPGTRLTVL.

V usage is TRBV5-4 and J usage is TRBJ2-7, with 8 bases fitting TRBD2. Trimming at V came to 3 bases and at J to 4 bases, leaving 15 bases not matched to a gene. The V gene's germline CDR1 is SGHNT and CDR2 YYREEE (reference sequence). This CDR3 has 17 amino acids. The CDR3 sequence is CASSSHPIEREIYEQYF. The CDR3 DNA sequence: TGTGCCAGCAGCTCCCACCCAATCGAGCGGGAGATTTACGAGCAGTACTTC.

The rearrangement joins TRBV28 to TRBJ2-5, with D unresolved. CDR3 size: 13 residues. The V and J ends lost 3 bases and 2 bases respectively, with 7 bases between them. Germline V gene data show CDR1 as MDHEN and CDR2 as SYDVKM. The CDR3 coding sequence is TGTGCCAGCAGTTTGGTACTGCAAGAGACCCAGTACTTC. Protein: CASSLVLQETQYF.

The chain recombines TRBV9 with TRBJ2-5; tentatively, D is TRBD1 or TRBD2 (7 bases each). TRBJ2-7 matches the DNA end more closely, so the J call is doubtful. Germline-derived CDR1 and CDR2 are SGDLS and YYNGEE. The CDR3 sequence is 16 residues long. For the CDR3, the DNA is TGTGCCAGCAGCGCGAACAGTCAGGGGGGGTACTACGAGCAGTACTTC. This sequence encodes CASSANSQGGYYEQYF.

CDR3 DNA: TGTGCCAGCAGCTTAGGACTAGCCGCGAACACCGGGGAGCTGTTTTTT. This gives the protein CASSLGLAANTGELFF. The chain has TRBV11-3 and TRBJ2-2, with 7 nucleotides matching TRBD2. Looked up from germline, CDR1 is SGHNT and CDR2 is YENEEA. The CDR3 length is 16 residues. V shed 1 base, J shed 0 bases, and the junction held 2 bases outside the gene matches.

This rearrangement joins TRBV19 to TRBJ2-7; D is unresolved. There are 14 residues in the CDR3. Trimming cost V 3 bases and J 2 bases, with 11 bases left between them. Looked up from germline, CDR1 is LNHDA and CDR2 is SQIVND (reference sequence). CDR3 nucleotide sequence: TGTGCCAGTAGTATTTATTTTGGGGCCTACGAGCAGTACTTC. It encodes CASSIYFGAYEQYF.

The CDR3 here is CASGRTGGLPSSYEQYF. Here the CDR3 DNA reads TGTGCCAGCGGAAGAACCGGGGGCCTCCCAAGCTCCTACGAGCAGTACTTC. The chain links TRBV28 to TRBJ2-7; D assignment may be TRBD1 or TRBD2 (6 bases each). This CDR3 spans 17 amino acids. Germline lookup yields CDR1 MDHEN and CDR2 SYDVKM. Trimming stripped 8 bases from V and 0 bases from J, with 23 bases between.

The CDR3 here is CASSLEDPGTATNTEAFF. The CDR3 DNA follows: TGTGCCAGCAGCTTAGAGGACCCCGGGACAGCCACCAACACTGAAGCTTTCTTT. This chain uses TRBV7-9 with TRBJ1-1, with 7 bases matching TRBD1. This CDR3 is built from 18 residues. Trimming removed 1 base from V and 2 bases from J; junction bases left unmatched: 13. The germline CDR1 and CDR2 sequences are SEHNR and FQNEAQ (reference sequence).

This chain joins TRBV9 and TRBJ2-7, with a possible D match to TRBD1 (7 bases). The germline V gene encodes CDR1 SGDLS and CDR2 YYNGEE. Trimming took off 5 bases at V and 6 bases at J, with 15 bases between the two ends. This CDR3 region has 13 residues. CDR3 region: CASSESGGGEQYF. Here the CDR3 DNA reads TGTGCCAGCAGTGAGTCAGGGGGAGGCGAGCAGTACTTC. Looking up the rest from reference TRBV9 and TRBJ2-7 gives the full variable domain: DSGVTQTPKHLITATGQRVTLRCSPRSGDLSVYWYQQSLDQGLQFLIQYYNGEERAKGNILERFSAQQFPDLHSELNLSSLELGDSALYFCASSESGGGEQYFGPGTRLTVT.

V and J are TRBV6-1 and TRBJ1-2; D might be TRBD1 (6 bases). V lost 2 bases and J 4 bases, leaving 17 bases between the germline ends. Germline V gene lookup returns CDR1 MNHNS and CDR2 SASEGT. This CDR3 comprises 16 residues. In DNA, the CDR3 is TGTGCCAGCAGTGAATGGGGAAGGGGGGAATCCTATGGCTACACCTTC. It specifies CASSEWGRGESYGYTF.

The chain has TRBV28 and TRBJ2-1, with 9 bases matching TRBD2. The junction had 2 bases not matched to a gene; V was cut back by 3 bases and J by 2 bases. The CDR3 runs 15 residues. Germline V gene data show CDR1 as MDHEN and CDR2 as SYDVKM. CDR3 in amino acids: CASSFVAGAYNEQFF. CDR3 DNA sequence: TGTGCCAGCAGTTTTGTAGCGGGGGCCTACAATGAGCAGTTCTTC.

In DNA form, the CDR3 reads TGTGCCAGCAGCTTAAGGCCCTTGGGACTAGGCAATGAGCAGTTCTTC. Translation: CASSLRPLGLGNEQFF. The chain links TRBV11-2 to TRBJ2-1; the match to TRBD2 covers 8 bases. After removal of 2 bases from V and 6 bases from J, the junction contained 9 bases not matched to a gene. The V gene's germline CDR1 is SGHAT and CDR2 FQNNGV. This CDR3 spans 16 amino acids.

This clone came up a few times. The rearrangement joins TRBV19 to TRBJ1-5; tentative D call: TRBD1 (5 bases). V was cut by 3 bases and J by 3 bases, with 9 bases left in between. Germline V gene sequence: CDR1 LNHDA, CDR2 SQIVND (reference sequence). This CDR3 region has 14 residues. CDR3 loop: CASSMGQYNQPQHF. The CDR3 nucleotides read TGTGCCAGTAGTATGGGGCAGTACAATCAGCCCCAGCATTTT.

This clone appeared once. The identical CDR3 is also encoded by other nucleotide sequences in the sample. This sequence joins TRBV27 and TRBJ2-1; D remains ambiguous. Germline V CDR1 and CDR2: MNHEY, SMNVEV (reference sequence). Trimming cost V 6 bases and J 7 bases, with 10 bases left between them. This CDR3 has 12 residues. In DNA, the CDR3 is TGTGCCAGCAGCTTAGTAGGAAATGAGCAGTTCTTC. It translates to CASSLVGNEQFF.

The CDR3 DNA reads TGTGCCAGCAGGCCGAGTTTGAACACTGAAGCTTTCTTT. Residues: CASRPSLNTEAFF. The chain employs TRBV5-8 and TRBJ1-1; no definite D call. Germline loops: CDR1 SGHTS, CDR2 YDEGEE. V lost 5 bases to trimming and J lost 0 bases, with 8 bases between them. This CDR3 region has 13 residues. Full variable domain (missing parts from reference TRBV5-8 and TRBJ1-1): EAGVTQSPTHLIKTRGQQATLRCSPISGHTSVYWYQQALGLGLQFLLWYDEGEERNRGNFPPRFSGRQFPNYSSELNVNALELEDSALYLCASRPSLNTEAFFGQGTRLTVV.

V gene TRBV27 combines with J gene TRBJ2-2; 7 bases are a match to TRBD1. The CDR3 spans 18 residues. Germline trimming cut 2 bases from V and 5 bases from J; bases unmatched to any gene: 14. From germline, CDR1 is MNHEY and CDR2 SMNVEV (reference sequence). DNA of the CDR3: TGTGCCAGCAGTTTAGCCGACTCTAGGGGGCTATCAACCGGGGAGCTGTTTTTT. The encoded protein is CASSLADSRGLSTGELFF.

This chain connects TRBV27 to TRBJ1-1; perhaps TRBD1 as D (5 bases). The CDR3 has 13 residues. Germline V gene data show CDR1 as MNHEY and CDR2 as SMNVEV (reference sequence). Between the trimmed V and J ends, which lost 6 bases and 7 bases, there was a span of 15 bases. CDR3 in amino acids: CASRPPGRVEAFF. CDR3 coding DNA: TGTGCCAGCAGACCTCCCGGCAGGGTTGAAGCTTTCTTT.